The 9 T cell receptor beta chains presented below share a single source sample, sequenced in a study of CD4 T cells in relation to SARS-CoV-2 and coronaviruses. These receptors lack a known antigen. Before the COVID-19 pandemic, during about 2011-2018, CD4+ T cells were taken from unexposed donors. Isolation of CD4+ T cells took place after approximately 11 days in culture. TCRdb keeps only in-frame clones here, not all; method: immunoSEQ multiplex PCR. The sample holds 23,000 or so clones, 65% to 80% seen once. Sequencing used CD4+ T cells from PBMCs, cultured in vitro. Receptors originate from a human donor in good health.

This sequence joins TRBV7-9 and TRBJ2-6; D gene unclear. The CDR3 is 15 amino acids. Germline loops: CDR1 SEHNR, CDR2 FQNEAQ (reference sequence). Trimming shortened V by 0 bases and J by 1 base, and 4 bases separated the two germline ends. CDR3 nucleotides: TGTGCCAGCAGCTTAGCGAGATCTGGGGCCAACGTCCTGACTTTC. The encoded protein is CASSLARSGANVLTF.

The CDR3, as DNA: TGTGCCAGCAGCCCGCCGGGGGCAACTAATGAAAAACTGTTTTTT. Translating gives CASSPPGATNEKLFF. V usage is TRBV7-9 and J usage is TRBJ1-4, with D possibly matching TRBD1 (5 bases). Germline values: CDR1 SEHNR, CDR2 FQNEAQ (reference sequence). CDR3 length: 15 residues. V was cut by 5 bases and J by 0 bases, with 10 bases left in between.

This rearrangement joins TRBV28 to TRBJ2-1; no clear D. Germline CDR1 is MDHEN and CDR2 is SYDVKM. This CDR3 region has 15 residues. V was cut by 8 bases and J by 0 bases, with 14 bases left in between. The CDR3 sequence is CASASGAASYNEQFF. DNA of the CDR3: TGTGCCAGCGCCTCGGGCGCCGCCTCCTACAATGAGCAGTTCTTC. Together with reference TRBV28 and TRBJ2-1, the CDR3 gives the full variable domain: DVKVTQSSRYLVKRTGEKVFLECVQDMDHENMFWYRQDPGLGLRLIYFSYDVKMKEKGDIPEGYSVSREKKERFSLILESASTNQTSMYLCASASGAASYNEQFFGPGTRLTVL.

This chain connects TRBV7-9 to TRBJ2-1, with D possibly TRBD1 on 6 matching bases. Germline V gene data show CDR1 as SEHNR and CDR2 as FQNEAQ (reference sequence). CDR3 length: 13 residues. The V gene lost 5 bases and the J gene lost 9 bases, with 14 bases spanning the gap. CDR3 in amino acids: CASSLGQFGEQFF. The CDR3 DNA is TGTGCCAGCAGCCTTGGACAGTTTGGTGAGCAGTTCTTC.

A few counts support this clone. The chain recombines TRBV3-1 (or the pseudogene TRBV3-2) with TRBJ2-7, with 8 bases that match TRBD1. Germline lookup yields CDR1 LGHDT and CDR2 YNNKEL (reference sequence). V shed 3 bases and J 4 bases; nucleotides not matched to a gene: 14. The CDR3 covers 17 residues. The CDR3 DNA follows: TGTGCCAGCAGCCACCTAACATTGACAGGGGATGGATACGAGCAGTACTTC. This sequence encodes CASSHLTLTGDGYEQYF.

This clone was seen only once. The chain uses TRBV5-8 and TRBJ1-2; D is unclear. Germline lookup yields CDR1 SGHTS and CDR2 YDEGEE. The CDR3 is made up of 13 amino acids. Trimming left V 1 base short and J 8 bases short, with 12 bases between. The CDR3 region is CASSLRGTRGYTF. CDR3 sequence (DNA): TGTGCCAGCAGCTTGCGAGGAACTCGGGGCTACACCTTC.

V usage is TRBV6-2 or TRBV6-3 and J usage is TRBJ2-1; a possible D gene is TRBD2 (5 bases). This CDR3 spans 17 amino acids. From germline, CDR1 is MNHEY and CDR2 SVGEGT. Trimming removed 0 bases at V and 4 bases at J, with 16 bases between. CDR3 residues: CASSYSAPVGIYNEQFF. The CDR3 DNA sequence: TGTGCCAGCAGTTACTCGGCCCCGGTCGGGATATACAATGAGCAGTTCTTC.

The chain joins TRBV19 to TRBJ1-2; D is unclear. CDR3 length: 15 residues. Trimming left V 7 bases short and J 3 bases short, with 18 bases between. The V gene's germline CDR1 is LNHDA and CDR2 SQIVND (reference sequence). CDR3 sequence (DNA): TGTGCCAGTACCCCTGACTGGTCCCGAGACTATGGCTACACCTTC. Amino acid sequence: CASTPDWSRDYGYTF.

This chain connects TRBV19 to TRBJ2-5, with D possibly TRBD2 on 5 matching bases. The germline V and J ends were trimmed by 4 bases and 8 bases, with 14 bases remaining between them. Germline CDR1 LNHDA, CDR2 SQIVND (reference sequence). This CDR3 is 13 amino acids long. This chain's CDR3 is CASSKGLIPTQYF. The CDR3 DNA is TGTGCCAGTAGTAAAGGACTGATCCCAACCCAGTACTTC.